This T cell receptor (beta chain) was observed in a study of human T cells and chemical hapten exposure. Study findings and constraints: TCRs exceeding a frequency of 1 in 1000 stayed unchanged under DPC sensitization. Expanded TCRs created a significantly greater count of big CDR3 similarity clusters than controls did.

TCRdb reprocessed the RACE reads with MiXCR, giving one entry per CDR3 protein. The sample has more than 70,000 distinct CDR3 sequences, roughly 10% seen once; the top ten hold 1.5% to 2%. This sample's time point: patch test 2, 6 weeks after DPC sensitization. The treatment: therapeutic diphenylcyclopropenone sensitization with weekly scalp DPC. This clonotype appeared a few times. The antigen remains undetermined. The CDR3 is made up of 15 amino acids. The junction had 10 bases not matched to a gene; V was cut back by 4 bases and J by 10 bases. Germline CDR1 SGHAT, CDR2 FQNNGV. The gene calls are TRBV11-2 and TRBJ1-4, with 9 bases aligning to TRBD1. Sequences were derived from whole blood, sampled in connection with sensitization to the hapten diphenylcyclopropenone (DPC). The receptor was isolated from a man between 18 and 35 years old with alopecia areata. Some clones in this sample may be carry-over from other donors' samples. The CDR3 sequence: CASSSTGTGNGKLFF. CDR3 DNA sequence: TGTGCCAGCAGCTCTACCGGGACAGGGAACGGAAAACTGTTTTTT.